The 15 T cell receptor beta chains in this list originate from one sample, sequenced in a study of a mutant IDH1 vaccine in newly diagnosed glioma. Sequenced by immunoSEQ multiplex PCR; TCRdb stores in-frame clones only, minus some. The sample holds tens of thousands of clones, 83% seen once. Time point given: baseline, week 1 (first vaccination visit). The treatment is: pre-vaccination baseline after standard-of-care therapy. The material was PBMCs, obtained from a glioma patient treated with radiotherapy, temozolomide or both. Every receptor here comes from a woman between 50 and 59 years old with glioma.

The chain links TRBV18 to TRBJ1-5, with D tentatively TRBD1 (5 bases). Trimming cost V 3 bases and J 8 bases, with 14 bases left between them. This CDR3 is built from 14 residues. From germline, CDR1 is KGHSH and CDR2 LQKENI. In DNA form, the CDR3 reads TGTGCCAGCTCACCGCCGGGACTCGGGGAGCCCCAGCATTTT. As protein: CASSPPGLGEPQHF.

The chain has TRBV4-1 and TRBJ2-1; 7 bases line up with TRBD1. Germline-derived CDR1 and CDR2 are MGHRA and YSYEKL. With 5 bases clipped from V and 6 bases from J, the junction kept 10 bases outside the gene matches. This CDR3 region has 15 residues. The CDR3 nucleotides read TGCGCCAGCAGCGATTCGAGGGGGCTGGGCAATGAGCAGTTCTTC. This sequence encodes CASSDSRGLGNEQFF.

The gene calls are TRBV5-1 and TRBJ2-3, with unresolved D. Germline-derived CDR1 and CDR2 are SGHRS and YFSETQ. Trimming cost V 4 bases and J 4 bases, with 19 bases left between them. The CDR3 is 16 residues long. The CDR3 protein is CASSTSDEALPDTQYF. CDR3 DNA: TGCGCCAGCAGCACCTCGGACGAAGCCCTCCCAGATACGCAGTATTTT.

This chain joins TRBV27 and TRBJ2-7; the D is unclear. The CDR3 contains 13 residues. Deletions cut 5 bases from V and 7 bases from J, with 15 bases between. Germline V gene sequence: CDR1 MNHEY, CDR2 SMNVEV (reference sequence). The CDR3 loop is CASSPNPLGEQYF. In DNA form, the CDR3 reads TGTGCCAGCAGTCCTAACCCTTTGGGAGAGCAGTACTTC.

J is TRBJ1-1 and V is TRBV11-3; no clear D gene. Germline CDR1 reads SGHNT; CDR2 reads YENEEA. The CDR3 has 12 amino acids. V was pared by 3 bases and J by 3 bases, with 5 bases between. CDR3 sequence: CASSFRDTEAFF. The CDR3 DNA reads as TGTGCCAGCAGCTTTCGGGACACTGAAGCTTTCTTT.

The V call is TRBV4-2, the J call TRBJ1-2, with 9 bases that match TRBD1. The CDR3 loop spans 13 amino acids. Germline assignment: CDR1 LGHNA and CDR2 YNFKEQ. The V segment lost 3 bases and the J segment 7 bases; nucleotides outside the gene matches: 3. CDR3 residues: CASSQGDRAGYTF. The CDR3 region has the DNA TGTGCCAGCAGCCAGGGGGACAGGGCTGGCTACACCTTC.

The chain carries TRBV6-4 and TRBJ2-3; TRBD1 matches at 8 bases. After removal of 2 bases from V and 10 bases from J, the junction contained 8 bases not matched to a gene. Germline lookup yields CDR1 MRHNA and CDR2 SNTAGT. The CDR3 has 14 amino acids. CDR3 DNA sequence: TGTGCCAGCAGTGACGGACAGGGAGTAAGGTCGCAGTATTTT. The encoded protein is CASSDGQGVRSQYF.

The chain is built from TRBV7-9 and TRBJ1-6; the D gene is possibly TRBD1 (5 bases). The CDR3 totals 14 residues. CDR1 is SEHNR and CDR2 is FQNEAQ in the germline V gene (reference sequence). Trimming removed 1 base at V and 7 bases at J, with 8 bases between. The CDR3 loop is CASSLGQFNSPLHF. The CDR3 DNA reads as TGTGCCAGCAGCTTAGGACAGTTCAATTCACCCCTCCACTTT.

The chain uses TRBV15 and TRBJ2-7; possibly TRBD1 for D (5 bases). Germline lookup yields CDR1 LNHNV and CDR2 YYDKDF (reference sequence). The CDR3 has 15 residues. V was clipped by 1 base and J by 3 bases, with 13 bases between them. The CDR3 here is CATSRAAWGHYEQYF. The CDR3 DNA is TGTGCCACCAGCAGAGCCGCTTGGGGCCACTACGAGCAGTACTTC. Full variable domain (remainder filled in from reference TRBV15 and TRBJ2-7): DAMVIQNPRYQVTQFGKPVTLSCSQTLNHNVMYWYQQKSSQAPKLLFHYYDKDFNNEADTPDNFQSRRPNTSFCFLDIRSPGLGDTAMYLCATSRAAWGHYEQYFGPGTRLTVT.

This clone came up a few times. The chain recombines TRBV7-9 with TRBJ1-6; 7 nucleotides align to TRBD1. The CDR3 spans 13 residues. Germline-derived CDR1 and CDR2 are SEHNR and FQNEAQ (reference sequence). V shed 10 bases, J shed 9 bases, and the junction held 9 bases outside the gene matches. The CDR3 DNA reads as TGTGCCATCGCCGGGACAGTGATTTCACCCCTCCACTTT. Translated: CAIAGTVISPLHF.

CDR3 nucleotides: TGTGCCATCAGCGGGGGACAGGGGTCGTATTCACCCCTCCACTTT. Its translation: CAISGGQGSYSPLHF. This chain uses TRBV10-3 with TRBJ1-6, with 10 bases lining up with TRBD1. Germline values: CDR1 ENHRY, CDR2 SYGVKD. With 6 bases clipped from V and 8 bases from J, the junction kept 7 bases outside the gene matches. The CDR3 length is 15 residues.

The chain is built from TRBV5-4 and TRBJ1-2, with D perhaps matching TRBD1 (6 bases). Between the trimmed V and J ends, which lost 4 bases and 2 bases, there was a span of 15 bases. This CDR3 has 15 amino acids. Germline CDR1 is SGHNT and CDR2 is YYREEE (reference sequence). The CDR3 sequence is CASSRRDRHNYGYTF. In DNA form, the CDR3 reads TGTGCCAGCAGCCGAAGAGACAGGCACAACTATGGCTACACCTTC.

The genes are TRBV6-5 and TRBJ2-1, with TRBD2 identical over 12 bases. J was trimmed by 8 bases and V by 7 bases; bases with no gene match: 9. This CDR3 contains 15 residues. Germline V gene data show CDR1 as MNHEY and CDR2 as SVGAGI. The CDR3 bases are TGTGCCAGCACCTATCTAGCGGGGGGGCCCGATGAGCAGTTCTTC. Residues: CASTYLAGGPDEQFF.

The J gene is TRBJ1-2, the V gene TRBV19; D remains ambiguous. This CDR3 is 12 amino acids long. Deletions cut 3 bases from V and 6 bases from J, with 8 bases between. In germline, CDR1 is LNHDA, CDR2 SQIVND (reference sequence). The CDR3 protein is CASSIPGDGYTF. The CDR3 nucleotides read TGTGCCAGTAGTATCCCAGGCGATGGCTACACCTTC.

The chain has TRBV7-2 and TRBJ2-7, with D perhaps matching TRBD1 (6 bases). Germline CDR1 reads SGHTA; CDR2 reads FQGNSA. The CDR3 totals 14 residues. V lost 5 bases, J lost 7 bases, and 18 bases lay in between. DNA of the CDR3: TGTGCCAGCAGCCTAGGGGACATTGGTCGGGAGCAGTACTTC. Its protein product is CASSLGDIGREQYF.